The table lists the clone carrying this TCR beta chain with a few counts. Its cognate antigen is unknown. CDR1 is SNHLY, CDR2 FYNNEI, per germline. The V and J ends lost 6 bases and 6 bases respectively, with 16 bases between them. The CDR3 spans 14 residues. Investigators isolated RNA and reverse transcribed it into cDNA to act as the sequencing template. TCRdb's copy holds only in-frame clones and misses some; the assay was immunoSEQ multiplex PCR. The sample holds fewer than 110,000 clones, about 83% seen once. The data derive from a study of CD8+ T cells in alopecia areata. Study-wide background: It was oral tofacitinib, at 5 to 10 mg twice daily, that treated patients received. Overall study findings and caveats: Compared with normal scalp, lesional scalp had higher clonality and more expanded CD8+ clones. Tofacitinib produced a significant decrease in scalp clonality and in expanded CD8+ clones among the top 100. Persistence during tofacitinib was seen for many expanded lesional clones in scalp and blood.

As to treatment: oral pan-JAK inhibitor, 5-10 mg twice daily. This rearrangement joins TRBV2 to TRBJ2-3; D is undetermined. Source: CD8+ T cells sorted from blood, taken at week 24, from a patient treated with tofacitinib. The TCR originated in a human donor with alopecia areata. The CDR3 coding sequence is TGTGCCAGCAGCCACGACCGGTCAATGGATACGCAGTATTTT. Translated, it gives CASSHDRSMDTQYF.